This TCR beta chain was recorded in a study of OX40 agonist ivuxolimab in advanced cancers. Study in general: Given to patients was ivuxolimab, an agonistic anti-OX40 (CD134) antibody. Participants could have had prior anti-PD-1, anti-PD-L1 or anti-CTLA-4 therapy, and approximately 40% had some. Melanoma, hepatocellular carcinoma, head and neck or renal cell cancer occurred in dose-escalation patients. Findings and caveats of the study: Clonal expansion from baseline to week 6 occurred in both CD4+ and CD8+ T cells.

About this clone itself: Its antigen is unidentified.

The V end was cut by 4 bases, the J end by 2 bases, with 9 bases between. CDR1 and CDR2 (germline): MGHDK, SYGVNS. The CDR3 spans 14 residues. Sequencing used immunoSEQ multiplex PCR; TCRdb keeps in-frame clones, though not all of them. The profile shows over 70,000 clones, approximately 94% of them singletons. The sequence was obtained from an adult with an advanced solid tumor such as melanoma, head and neck, liver or kidney cancer. V gene TRBV25-1 combines with J gene TRBJ1-5; tentatively, D is TRBD1 (5 bases). The starting material was CD4+ or CD8+ T cells sorted from blood, obtained in a trial of the OX40 agonist ivuxolimab. CDR3 coding DNA: TGTGCCAGCAGTGCCGGGGACGGCAATCAGCCCCAGCATTTT. Translating it yields CASSAGDGNQPQHF.